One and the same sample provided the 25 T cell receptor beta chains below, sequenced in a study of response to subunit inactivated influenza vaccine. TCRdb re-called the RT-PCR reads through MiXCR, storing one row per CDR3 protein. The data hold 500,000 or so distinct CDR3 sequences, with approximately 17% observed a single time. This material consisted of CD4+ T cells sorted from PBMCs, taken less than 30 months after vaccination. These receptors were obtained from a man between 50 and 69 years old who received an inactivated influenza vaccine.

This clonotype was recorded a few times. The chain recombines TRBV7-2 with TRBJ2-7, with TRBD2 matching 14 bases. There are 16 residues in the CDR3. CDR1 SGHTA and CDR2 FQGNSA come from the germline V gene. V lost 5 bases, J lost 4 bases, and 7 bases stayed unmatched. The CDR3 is CASSPRGLAGAYEQYF. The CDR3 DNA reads TGTGCCAGCAGCCCCCGGGGACTAGCGGGAGCTTACGAGCAGTACTTC.

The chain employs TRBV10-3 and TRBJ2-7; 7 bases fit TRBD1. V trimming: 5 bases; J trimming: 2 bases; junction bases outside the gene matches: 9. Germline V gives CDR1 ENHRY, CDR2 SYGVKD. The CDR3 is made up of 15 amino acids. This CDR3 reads CAISTTGTVTYEQYF. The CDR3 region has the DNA TGTGCCATCAGTACAACCGGGACAGTTACCTACGAGCAGTACTTC.

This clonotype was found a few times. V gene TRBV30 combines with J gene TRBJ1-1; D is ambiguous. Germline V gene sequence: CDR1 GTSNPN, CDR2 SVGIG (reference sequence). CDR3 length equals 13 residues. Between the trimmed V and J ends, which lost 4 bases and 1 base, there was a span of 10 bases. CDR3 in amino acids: CAWTHSRNTEAFF. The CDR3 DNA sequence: TGTGCCTGGACCCACAGCCGGAACACTGAAGCTTTCTTT.

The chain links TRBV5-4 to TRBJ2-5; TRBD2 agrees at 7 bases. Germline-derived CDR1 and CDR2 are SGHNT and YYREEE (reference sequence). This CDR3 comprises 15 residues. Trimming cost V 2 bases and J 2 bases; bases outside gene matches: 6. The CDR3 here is CASSFGGGSQETQYF. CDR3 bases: TGTGCCAGCAGCTTTGGGGGGGGTTCTCAAGAGACCCAGTACTTC.

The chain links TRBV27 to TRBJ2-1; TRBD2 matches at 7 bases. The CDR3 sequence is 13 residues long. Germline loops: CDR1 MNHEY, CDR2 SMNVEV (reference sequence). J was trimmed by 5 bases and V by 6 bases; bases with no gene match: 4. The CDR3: CASRGTTNNEQFF. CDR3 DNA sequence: TGTGCCAGCAGGGGGACTACTAACAATGAGCAGTTCTTC.

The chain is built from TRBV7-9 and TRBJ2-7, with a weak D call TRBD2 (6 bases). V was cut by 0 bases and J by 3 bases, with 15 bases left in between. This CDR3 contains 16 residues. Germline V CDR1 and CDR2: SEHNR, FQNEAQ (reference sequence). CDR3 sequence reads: CASSLAVGGLHYEQYF. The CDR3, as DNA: TGTGCCAGCAGCTTAGCAGTAGGAGGGCTCCACTACGAGCAGTACTTC.

The CDR3 here is CASSPGTGTEKLFF. The DNA of the CDR3 is TGTGCCAGCAGCCCCGGGACAGGGACTGAAAAACTGTTTTTT. The genes are TRBV7-2 and TRBJ1-4, with 9 bases lining up with TRBD1. V shed 5 bases, J shed 7 bases, and the junction held 5 bases outside the gene matches. Germline-derived CDR1 and CDR2 are SGHTA and FQGNSA. The CDR3 extends over 14 amino acids.

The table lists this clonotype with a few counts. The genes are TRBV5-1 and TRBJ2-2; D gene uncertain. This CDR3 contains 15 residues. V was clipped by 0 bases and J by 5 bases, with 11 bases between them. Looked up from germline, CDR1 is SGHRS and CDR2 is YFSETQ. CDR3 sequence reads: CASSLEFGRTGELFF. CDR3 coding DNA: TGCGCCAGCAGCTTGGAGTTCGGACGAACCGGGGAGCTGTTTTTT.

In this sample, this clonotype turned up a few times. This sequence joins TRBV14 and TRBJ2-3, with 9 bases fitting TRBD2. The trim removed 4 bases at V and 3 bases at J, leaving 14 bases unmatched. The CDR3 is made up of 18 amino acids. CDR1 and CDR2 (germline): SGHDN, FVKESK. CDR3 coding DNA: TGTGCCAGCAGCCGCGGGGGGGGACGACTGTTTGGGACAGATACGCAGTATTTT. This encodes CASSRGGGRLFGTDTQYF.

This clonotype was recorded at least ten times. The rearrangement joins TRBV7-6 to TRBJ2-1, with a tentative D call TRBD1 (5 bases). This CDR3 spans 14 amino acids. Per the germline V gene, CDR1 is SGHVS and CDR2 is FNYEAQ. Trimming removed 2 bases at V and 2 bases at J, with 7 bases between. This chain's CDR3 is CASSLTTAYNEQFF. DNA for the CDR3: TGTGCCAGCAGCTTAACGACAGCCTACAATGAGCAGTTCTTC.

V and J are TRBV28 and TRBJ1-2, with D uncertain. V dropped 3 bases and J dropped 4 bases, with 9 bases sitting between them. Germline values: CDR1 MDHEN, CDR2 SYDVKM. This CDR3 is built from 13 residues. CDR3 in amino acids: CASSFGQSYGYTF. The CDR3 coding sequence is TGTGCCAGCAGTTTTGGGCAGAGCTATGGCTACACCTTC.

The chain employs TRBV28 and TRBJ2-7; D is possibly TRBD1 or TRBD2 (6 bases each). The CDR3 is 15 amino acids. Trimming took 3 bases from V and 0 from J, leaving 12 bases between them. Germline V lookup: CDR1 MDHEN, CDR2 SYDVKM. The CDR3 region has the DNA TGTGCCAGCAGTTTCCCGGGGGCGAGCTCCTACGAGCAGTACTTC. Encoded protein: CASSFPGASSYEQYF.

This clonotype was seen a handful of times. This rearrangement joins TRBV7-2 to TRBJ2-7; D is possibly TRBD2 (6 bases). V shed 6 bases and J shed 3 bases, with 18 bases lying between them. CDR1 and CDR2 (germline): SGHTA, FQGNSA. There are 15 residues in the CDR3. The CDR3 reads CASRITSSGHYEQYF. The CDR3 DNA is TGTGCCAGCAGGATCACTAGCTCCGGGCACTACGAGCAGTACTTC.

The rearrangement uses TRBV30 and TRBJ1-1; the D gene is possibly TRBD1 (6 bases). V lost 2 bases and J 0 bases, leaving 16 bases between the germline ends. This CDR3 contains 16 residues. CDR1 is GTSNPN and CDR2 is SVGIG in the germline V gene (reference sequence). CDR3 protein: CAWSTRLGAVNTEAFF. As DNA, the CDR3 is TGTGCCTGGAGTACCCGCCTGGGGGCGGTGAACACTGAAGCTTTCTTT.

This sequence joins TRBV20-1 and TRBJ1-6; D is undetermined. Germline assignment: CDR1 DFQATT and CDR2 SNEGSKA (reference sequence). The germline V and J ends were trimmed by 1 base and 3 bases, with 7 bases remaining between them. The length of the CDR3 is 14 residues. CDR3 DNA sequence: TGCAGTGCTAGAGTCTATAGCTATAATTCACCCCTCCACTTT. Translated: CSARVYSYNSPLHF.

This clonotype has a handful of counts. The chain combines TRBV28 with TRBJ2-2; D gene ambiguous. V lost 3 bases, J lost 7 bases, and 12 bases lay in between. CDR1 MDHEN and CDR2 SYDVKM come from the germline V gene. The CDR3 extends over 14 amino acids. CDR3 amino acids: CASSFSVGRGELFF. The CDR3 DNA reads TGTGCCAGCAGTTTCTCCGTGGGCCGCGGGGAGCTGTTTTTT.

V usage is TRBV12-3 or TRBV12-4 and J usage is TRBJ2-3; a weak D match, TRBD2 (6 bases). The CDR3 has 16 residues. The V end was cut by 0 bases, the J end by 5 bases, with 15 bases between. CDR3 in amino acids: CASSLASGIWGDTQYF. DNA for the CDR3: TGTGCCAGCAGTTTAGCTAGCGGCATTTGGGGAGATACGCAGTATTTT.

The CDR3 loop reads CASSLERPYEQYF. The CDR3 coding sequence is TGTGCCAGCAGCTTGGAGAGACCCTACGAGCAGTACTTC. The V call is TRBV11-2, the J call TRBJ2-7; the D is unclear. Per the germline V gene, CDR1 is SGHAT and CDR2 is FQNNGV. The CDR3 has 13 amino acids. V shed 3 bases and J shed 2 bases, with 8 bases lying between them.

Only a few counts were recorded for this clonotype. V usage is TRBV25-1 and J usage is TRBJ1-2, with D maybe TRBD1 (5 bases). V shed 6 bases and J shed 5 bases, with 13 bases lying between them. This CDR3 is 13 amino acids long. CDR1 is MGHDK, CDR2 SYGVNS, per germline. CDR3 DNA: TGTGCCAGCAGGGCCGCAGGGATTTATGGCTACACCTTC. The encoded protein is CASRAAGIYGYTF.

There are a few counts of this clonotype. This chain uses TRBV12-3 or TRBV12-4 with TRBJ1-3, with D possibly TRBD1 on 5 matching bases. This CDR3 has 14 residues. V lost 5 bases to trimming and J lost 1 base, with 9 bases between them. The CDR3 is CASSGGGSGNTIYF. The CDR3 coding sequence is TGTGCCAGCAGTGGGGGAGGATCTGGAAACACCATATATTTT.

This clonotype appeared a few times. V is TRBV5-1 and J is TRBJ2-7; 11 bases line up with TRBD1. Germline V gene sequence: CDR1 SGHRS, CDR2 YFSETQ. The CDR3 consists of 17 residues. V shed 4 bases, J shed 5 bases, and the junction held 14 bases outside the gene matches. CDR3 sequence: CASSPAPLRTGGNEQYF. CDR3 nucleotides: TGCGCCAGCAGCCCCGCTCCCCTCCGGACAGGGGGCAACGAGCAGTACTTC.

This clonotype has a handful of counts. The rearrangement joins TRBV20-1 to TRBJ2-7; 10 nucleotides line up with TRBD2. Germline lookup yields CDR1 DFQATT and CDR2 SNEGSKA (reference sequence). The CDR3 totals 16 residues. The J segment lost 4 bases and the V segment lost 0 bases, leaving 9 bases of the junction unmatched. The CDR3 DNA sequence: TGCAGTGCTAGAGATCAGAGCGGGAGGGCCCTTTACGAGCAGTACTTC. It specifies CSARDQSGRALYEQYF.

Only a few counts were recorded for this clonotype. CDR3 sequence: CASTSLYEQFF. CDR3 nucleotide sequence: TGTGCCAGCACTTCCCTCTATGAGCAGTTCTTC. The chain combines TRBV5-8 with TRBJ2-1; D unclear. The CDR3 sequence is 11 residues long. The V gene's germline CDR1 is SGHTS and CDR2 YDEGEE. The germline V and J ends were trimmed by 6 bases and 8 bases, with 9 bases remaining between them.

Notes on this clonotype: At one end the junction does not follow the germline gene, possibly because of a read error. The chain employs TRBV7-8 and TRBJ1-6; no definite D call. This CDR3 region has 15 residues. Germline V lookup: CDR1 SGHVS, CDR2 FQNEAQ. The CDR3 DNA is TGTGCCAGCACCGTGGACGGTGGAATAAATTTACCCCTCCACTTT. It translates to CASTVDGGINLPLHF.

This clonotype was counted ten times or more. The CDR3 DNA sequence: TGTGCCAGCAGCCGACTTGGGACTCCCACCAACACCGGGGAGCTGTTTTTT. Translation: CASSRLGTPTNTGELFF. The J gene is TRBJ2-2, the V gene TRBV4-2, with D perhaps matching TRBD2 (6 bases). The CDR3 consists of 17 residues. With 4 bases removed from V and 2 bases from J, the gap between germline ends came to 17 bases. The germline CDR1 and CDR2 sequences are LGHNA and YNFKEQ.